What follows are 29 T cell receptor beta chains derived from one specimen sequenced in a study of blood T cell repertoires in COVID-19. The repertoire was sequenced with immunoSEQ multiplex PCR; TCRdb's copy has only in-frame clones and lacks some. The sample lists around 140,000 clones; approximately 84% were seen once. Sequencing was carried out using PBMCs or T cells enriched from blood (not recorded which). These receptors were obtained from a man in his fifties in a cohort exposed to, infected with or recovered from COVID-19 (not recorded which).

The CDR3 loop is CASREQGSDTQYF. The CDR3 nucleotides are TGCGCCAGCAGAGAACAGGGTTCAGATACGCAGTATTTT. V gene TRBV5-1 combines with J gene TRBJ2-3, with D perhaps matching TRBD1 (6 bases). V gave up 5 bases and J gave up 4 bases, with 11 bases separating them. The CDR3 is 13 residues long. From germline, CDR1 is SGHRS and CDR2 YFSETQ.

The rearrangement uses TRBV19 and TRBJ1-5; 7 bases match TRBD1. The CDR3 sequence is 15 residues long. Trimming removed 3 bases from V and 2 bases from J; junction bases left unmatched: 4. Germline V gives CDR1 LNHDA, CDR2 SQIVND (reference sequence). The CDR3 here is CASSIGQVGNQPQHF. The CDR3 DNA sequence: TGTGCCAGTAGTATCGGACAGGTTGGCAATCAGCCCCAGCATTTT.

The chain carries TRBV19 and TRBJ1-5; no clear D gene. Deletions cut 5 bases from V and 3 bases from J, with 17 bases between. Germline V lookup: CDR1 LNHDA, CDR2 SQIVND (reference sequence). CDR3 size: 16 residues. This chain's CDR3 is CASSFQTGRNNQPQHF. CDR3 DNA sequence: TGTGCCAGTAGTTTCCAGACGGGGAGGAACAATCAGCCCCAGCATTTT.

This clone was seen a handful of times. CDR3 amino acids: CASSLREGPQETQYF. The CDR3 DNA reads as TGTGCCAGCAGCCTCCGGGAGGGCCCACAAGAGACCCAGTACTTC. V gene TRBV7-3 combines with J gene TRBJ2-5, with 8 bases that match TRBD2. Germline V CDR1 and CDR2: SGHTA, FQGTGA. V shed 5 bases, J shed 2 bases, and the junction held 7 bases outside the gene matches. The CDR3 runs 15 residues.

This clone appeared once. The J gene is TRBJ2-1, the V gene TRBV11-3, with 7 bases aligning to TRBD1. After removal of 0 bases from V and 0 bases from J, the junction contained 8 bases not matched to a gene. Looked up from germline, CDR1 is SGHNT and CDR2 is YENEEA. CDR3 length equals 18 residues. CDR3 coding DNA: TGTGCCAGCAGCTTAGACAGGACAGGCGAACCCTCCTACAATGAGCAGTTCTTC. It codes for CASSLDRTGEPSYNEQFF.

This chain uses TRBV12-3 or TRBV12-4 with TRBJ2-1; TRBD1 might be the D (6 bases). The CDR3 is made up of 13 amino acids. Trimming pared 3 bases from V and 6 bases from J, leaving 9 bases between. CDR3 protein: CASSLIRGNEQFF. CDR3 bases: TGTGCCAGCAGTTTGATCAGGGGCAATGAGCAGTTCTTC.

The chain joins TRBV7-9 to TRBJ2-7; 11 bases fit TRBD1. Germline V gives CDR1 SEHNR, CDR2 FQNEAQ (reference sequence). The CDR3 sequence is 14 residues long. After removal of 6 bases from V and 3 bases from J, the junction contained 4 bases not matched to a gene. The CDR3 sequence: CASRSGTGGYEQYF. The CDR3 nucleotides are TGTGCCAGCAGGTCCGGGACAGGGGGCTACGAGCAGTACTTC.

The chain couples TRBV12-3 or TRBV12-4 to TRBJ1-2; unclear D gene. V lost 3 bases, J lost 8 bases, and 13 bases lay in between. The CDR3 loop spans 13 amino acids. As DNA, the CDR3 is TGTGCCAGCAGTTTCGACGGGGTGGGCGGCTACACCTTC. This translates into CASSFDGVGGYTF.

This chain connects TRBV6-5 to TRBJ2-7; TRBD2 is a possible D gene (5 bases). The CDR3 is 14 residues long. The germline V and J ends were trimmed by 6 bases and 3 bases, with 15 bases remaining between them. Germline CDR1 MNHEY, CDR2 SVGAGI. The CDR3, as DNA: TGTGCCAGCAGCTCGGACGGGGTTTTCTACGAGCAGTACTTC. Amino acid sequence: CASSSDGVFYEQYF.

This clone was detected once. The V and J genes are TRBV19 and TRBJ1-2, with D perhaps TRBD1 (6 bases). V was cut by 6 bases and J by 4 bases, with 15 bases left in between. The V gene's germline CDR1 is LNHDA and CDR2 SQIVND (reference sequence). CDR3 size: 14 residues. The CDR3 sequence: CASRTQGMGYGYTF. CDR3 coding DNA: TGTGCCAGTAGGACACAGGGAATGGGCTATGGCTACACCTTC.

CDR3 sequence: CASSPSGTGGTGNTIYF. DNA for the CDR3: TGCGCCAGCAGCCCATCCGGGACAGGGGGCACTGGAAACACCATATATTTT. This chain uses TRBV5-1 with TRBJ1-3, with 12 positions matching TRBD1. With V trimmed by 4 bases and J by 2 bases, 7 bases remained unmatched. Germline CDR1 reads SGHRS; CDR2 reads YFSETQ. The CDR3 consists of 17 residues.

This chain links TRBV18 with TRBJ1-3, with a weak D call TRBD1 (6 bases). This CDR3 region has 16 residues. Trimming took 2 bases from V and 2 from J, leaving 13 bases between them. Germline values: CDR1 KGHSH, CDR2 LQKENI. CDR3 sequence reads: CASSPSARGTGNTIYF. The CDR3 DNA follows: TGTGCCAGCTCACCATCGGCGAGGGGGACTGGAAACACCATATATTTT.

V is TRBV10-3 and J is TRBJ2-3; D gene uncertain. Germline V lookup: CDR1 ENHRY, CDR2 SYGVKD. This CDR3 has 13 residues. V gave up 0 bases and J gave up 5 bases, with 6 bases separating them. DNA of the CDR3: TGTGCCATCAGTGAGTCGAGGTTAGATACGCAGTATTTT. This sequence encodes CAISESRLDTQYF.

This clone was observed a single time. The chain employs TRBV7-2 and TRBJ1-1, with D possibly matching TRBD1 (5 bases). The ends were cut back, 2 bases at V and 5 bases at J, with 15 bases in the middle. The CDR3 runs 15 residues. Germline CDR1 is SGHTA and CDR2 is FQGNSA. The CDR3 here is CASSLLAGMGTEAFF. CDR3 coding DNA: TGTGCCAGCAGCTTACTGGCAGGGATGGGAACTGAAGCTTTCTTT.

The chain employs TRBV7-2 and TRBJ2-1; 7 bases are a match to TRBD2. CDR3 length equals 13 residues. The junction had 10 bases not matched to a gene; V was cut back by 11 bases and J by 6 bases. Germline CDR1 reads SGHTA; CDR2 reads FQGNSA. In nucleotides, the CDR3 is TGTGCCCGAGGGGAGGGGCTAGGCAATGAGCAGTTCTTC. This codes for CARGEGLGNEQFF.

This chain links TRBV10-2 with TRBJ2-3; 9 nucleotides agree with TRBD2. This CDR3 has 14 amino acids. V gave up 8 bases and J gave up 1 base; unmatched junction bases: 4. Germline-derived CDR1 and CDR2 are WSHSY and SAAADI. The CDR3: CASALAGRTDTQYF. In nucleotides, the CDR3 is TGCGCCAGCGCCCTAGCGGGACGCACAGATACGCAGTATTTT.

The chain uses TRBV7-2 and TRBJ2-3, with TRBD2 matching 13 bases. CDR1 is SGHTA and CDR2 is FQGNSA in the germline V gene. After removal of 1 base from V and 5 bases from J, the junction contained 6 bases not matched to a gene. The CDR3 contains 17 residues. CDR3 nucleotides: TGTGCCAGCAGCTTAGGGGGACTAGCGGGAAGGGGAGATACGCAGTATTTT. Its protein product is CASSLGGLAGRGDTQYF.

This chain uses TRBV7-6 with TRBJ2-5; TRBD2 matches at 9 bases. Germline assignment: CDR1 SGHVS and CDR2 FNYEAQ. V was clipped by 1 base and J by 5 bases; unmatched bases: 14. The CDR3 runs to 18 residues. DNA of the CDR3: TGTGCCAGCAGCTTAGAAGTAGCGGGGGCAGGTTTTGCGGAGACCCAGTACTTC. This encodes CASSLEVAGAGFAETQYF.

This clone has more than one count but fewer than ten. The chain joins TRBV15 to TRBJ2-7, with D perhaps matching TRBD1 (6 bases). Germline assignment: CDR1 LNHNV and CDR2 YYDKDF (reference sequence). The CDR3 is 14 amino acids. Trimming took off 3 bases at V and 4 bases at J, with 13 bases between the two ends. CDR3 sequence reads: CATSSASGAYEQYF. As DNA, the CDR3 is TGTGCCACCAGCAGTGCGTCAGGGGCTTACGAGCAGTACTTC.

The genes are TRBV4-1 and TRBJ2-1; no reliable D call. V lost 0 bases to trimming and J lost 4 bases, with 13 bases between them. Germline V CDR1 and CDR2: MGHRA, YSYEKL. This CDR3 is 16 amino acids long. This CDR3 is CASSQDLLGRYNEQFF. CDR3 coding DNA: TGCGCCAGCAGCCAAGATCTCCTCGGCAGGTACAATGAGCAGTTCTTC.

This chain connects TRBV4-1 to TRBJ2-1; 10 bases fit TRBD2. CDR3 size: 16 residues. V was clipped by 0 bases and J by 9 bases; unmatched bases: 8. CDR1 MGHRA and CDR2 YSYEKL come from the germline V gene. The CDR3 DNA reads TGCGCCAGCAGCCAAGATATACTAGCGGGATACGGTGAGCAGTTCTTC. Amino acid sequence: CASSQDILAGYGEQFF.

The rearrangement uses TRBV6-2 or TRBV6-3 and TRBJ2-3; weak D call: TRBD2 (7 bases). V was clipped by 2 bases and J by 3 bases, with 18 bases between them. CDR1 MNHEY and CDR2 SVGEGT come from the germline V gene. This CDR3 has 17 amino acids. The CDR3 DNA reads as TGTGCCAGCAGTTACCCCCTGAGGGGGGGCCTTACAGATACGCAGTATTTT. Protein sequence: CASSYPLRGGLTDTQYF.

The rearrangement links TRBV11-2 to TRBJ2-5; possibly TRBD1 for D (6 bases). This CDR3 spans 16 amino acids. V was clipped by 5 bases and J by 2 bases, with 18 bases between them. Germline values: CDR1 SGHAT, CDR2 FQNNGV. The chain's CDR3 is CASSGTPGHLQETQYF. The CDR3 coding sequence is TGTGCCAGCAGCGGTACCCCGGGACACTTACAAGAGACCCAGTACTTC.

The V gene is TRBV7-9, the J gene TRBJ1-2, with 8 bases fitting TRBD1. The length of the CDR3 is 16 residues. Germline values: CDR1 SEHNR, CDR2 FQNEAQ (reference sequence). The trim removed 5 bases at V and 5 bases at J, leaving 13 bases unmatched. CDR3 loop: CASSPTKTGVGYGYTF. CDR3 in DNA: TGTGCCAGCAGCCCGACTAAGACAGGGGTAGGGTATGGCTACACCTTC.

The chain couples TRBV19 to TRBJ2-1; D is uncertain. The CDR3 is 14 amino acids. The V end lost 7 bases, the J end lost 4 bases, and 14 bases lay between the germline ends. Germline lookup yields CDR1 LNHDA and CDR2 SQIVND (reference sequence). In DNA, the CDR3 is TGTGCCAGTACTACGGGTCTTCAGTACAATGAGCAGTTCTTC. This gives the protein CASTTGLQYNEQFF. The full variable domain, with the rest looked up from reference TRBV19 and TRBJ2-1, is DGGITQSPKYLFRKEGQNVTLSCEQNLNHDAMYWYRQDPGQGLRLIYYSQIVNDFQKGDIAEGYSVSREKKESFPLTVTSAQKNPTAFYLCASTTGLQYNEQFFGPGTRLTVL.

The chain employs TRBV9 and TRBJ1-1; the D gene is possibly TRBD1 (6 bases). Trimming shortened V by 0 bases and J by 5 bases, and 11 bases separated the two germline ends. The germline V gene has CDR1 SGDLS and CDR2 YYNGEE. The CDR3 loop spans 14 amino acids. Written as DNA, the CDR3 is TGTGCCAGCAGCGTAGAAGGTAGGGGGACTGAAGCTTTCTTT. This codes for CASSVEGRGTEAFF.

This clone was seen only a few times. The V and J genes are TRBV4-3 and TRBJ1-1; perhaps TRBD1 as D (5 bases). V was cut by 0 bases and J by 0 bases, with 8 bases left in between. The germline V gene has CDR1 LGHNA and CDR2 YSLEER. CDR3 size: 15 residues. Written as DNA, the CDR3 is TGCGCCAGCAGCCAAGATGGCAGGGTGAACACTGAAGCTTTCTTT. It yields the protein CASSQDGRVNTEAFF.

The chain employs TRBV7-9 and TRBJ2-3; the match to TRBD2 covers 12 bases. V trimming: 4 bases; J trimming: 4 bases; junction bases outside the gene matches: 3. Germline V gene sequence: CDR1 SEHNR, CDR2 FQNEAQ (reference sequence). CDR3 length: 15 residues. This CDR3 is CASSSRLAGADTQYF. The CDR3, as DNA: TGTGCCAGCAGCTCCCGACTAGCGGGGGCAGATACGCAGTATTTT. Full variable domain (missing parts from reference TRBV7-9 and TRBJ2-3): DTGVSQNPRHKITKRGQNVTFRCDPISEHNRLYWYRQTLGQGPEFLTYFQNEAQLEKSRLLSDRFSAERPKGSFSTLEIQRTEQGDSAMYLCASSSRLAGADTQYFGPGTRLTVL.

This clone was counted a few times. V usage is TRBV28 and J usage is TRBJ2-7; D not resolved. Germline assignment: CDR1 MDHEN and CDR2 SYDVKM. The CDR3 spans 11 residues. The V end lost 3 bases, the J end lost 5 bases, and 5 bases lay between the germline ends. This chain's CDR3 is CASSFLDEQYF. CDR3 nucleotides: TGTGCCAGCAGTTTCCTAGACGAGCAGTACTTC.